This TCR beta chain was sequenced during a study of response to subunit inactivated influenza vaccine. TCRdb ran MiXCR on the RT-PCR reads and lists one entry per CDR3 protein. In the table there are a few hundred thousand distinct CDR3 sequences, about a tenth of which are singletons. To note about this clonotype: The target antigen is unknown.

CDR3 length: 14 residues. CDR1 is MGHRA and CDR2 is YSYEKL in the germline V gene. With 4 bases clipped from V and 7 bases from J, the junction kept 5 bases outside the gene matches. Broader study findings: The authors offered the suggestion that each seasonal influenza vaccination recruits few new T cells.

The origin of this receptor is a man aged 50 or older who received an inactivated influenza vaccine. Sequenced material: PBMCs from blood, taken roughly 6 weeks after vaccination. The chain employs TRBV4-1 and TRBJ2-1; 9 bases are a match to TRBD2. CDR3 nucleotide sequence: TGCGCCAGCAGCCCGGCGGCGGGGGGGAATGAGCAGTTCTTC. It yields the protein CASSPAAGGNEQFF.